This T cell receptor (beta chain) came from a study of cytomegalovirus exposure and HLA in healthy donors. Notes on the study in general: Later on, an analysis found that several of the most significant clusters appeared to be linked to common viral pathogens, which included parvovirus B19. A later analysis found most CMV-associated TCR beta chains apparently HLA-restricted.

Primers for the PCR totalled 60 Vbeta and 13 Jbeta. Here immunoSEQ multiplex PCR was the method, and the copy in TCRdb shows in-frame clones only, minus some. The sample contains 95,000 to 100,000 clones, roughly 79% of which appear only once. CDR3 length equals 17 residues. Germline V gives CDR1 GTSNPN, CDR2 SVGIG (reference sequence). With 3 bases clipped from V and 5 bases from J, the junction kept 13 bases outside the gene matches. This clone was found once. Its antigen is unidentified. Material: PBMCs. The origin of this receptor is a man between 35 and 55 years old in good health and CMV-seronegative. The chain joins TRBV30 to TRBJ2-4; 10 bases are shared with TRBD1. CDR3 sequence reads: CAWSRTTGGEGENIQYF. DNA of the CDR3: TGTGCCTGGAGCCGGACGACAGGGGGCGAAGGGGAAAACATTCAGTACTTC.